The rows below give T cell receptor beta chains drawn from one sample of a study of shared clonotypes between healthy human individuals. Sequencing was performed with immunoSEQ multiplex PCR; in TCRdb, only in-frame clones are kept and a portion is missing. In the table there are around 1 million clones, approximately 80% of which are singletons. The sequencing input was memory CD4+ T cells sorted from blood. These receptors all stem from a man in his late teens or twenties in good health. CDR3s leave out the opening cysteine and the closing phenylalanine or tryptophan. Expanded clones are given a class, and other clones once, few, many or no size at all.

size,V,J,CDR3
once,TRBV7-2,TRBJ2-7,ASSLVQLPGYEQY
NA,TRBV5-6,TRBJ2-1,ASRQGSVHEQF
NA,TRBV6-5,TRBJ2-5,ASCRQEETQY
once,TRBV6-5,TRBJ2-7,ASSSTGGISYEQY
NA,TRBV6-6,TRBJ1-4,ASSSTGGNEKLF
NA,TRBV13,TRBJ2-3,ASSLEAAYGLDTQY
NA,TRBV5-4,NA,ASSSDYEQY
NA,TRBV10-1,TRBJ2-3,ASSAGGTTDTQY
NA,TRBV30,TRBJ2-3,AWNSGRTDTQY
NA,TRBV12-5,TRBJ2-1,ASGPRGLAGLNEQF
once,TRBV7-3,TRBJ1-6,ASSSKDRDSNSPLH
NA,TRBV7-2,TRBJ1-2,ASSLGQGGSYGYT
NA,TRBV4-1,TRBJ1-2,ASSQESRANYGYT
NA,TRBV5-4,TRBJ2-1,ASSLESAGDNEQF
NA,TRBV13,TRBJ1-4,ASSSRRERGEKLF
NA,TRBV28,TRBJ1-6,ASSFRRETGNSPLH
NA,TRBV7-2,TRBJ1-3,ASSSDRSSGNTIY
once,TRBV30,TRBJ1-2,AWSVRAGEGGYT
NA,TRBV7-8,TRBJ2-3,ASSLRQFPGTDTQY
NA,TRBV23-1,TRBJ1-2,ASSQKRAGQGGYT
NA,TRBV28,TRBJ1-1,ASSPSTNTEAF
NA,TRBV28,TRBJ1-2,ASSSPTGNYGYT
NA,TRBV7-2,TRBJ2-5,ASSRTSGLQETQY
NA,TRBV30,TRBJ2-1,AWSGGLGRYNEQF
NA,TRBV7-7,TRBJ2-5,ASSPRLAGAQETQY
NA,TRBV5-1,TRBJ2-2,ASSLATPGELF
NA,TRBV27,TRBJ2-3,ASSLWSVTDTQY
NA,TRBV2,TRBJ1-3,ASSDDRGRNTIY
NA,TRBV21-1,TRBJ1-1,ASSITSTQDTEAF
NA,TRBV25-1,NA,ASSEYTEQY
NA,TRBV11-2,TRBJ1-2,ASSLSPGPRGYT
NA,TRBV4-1,TRBJ2-1,ASSQREMVNEQF
NA,TRBV5-6,TRBJ1-4,ASRSLVGDEKLF
NA,TRBV15,TRBJ2-1,ATSRGVLAGGGNEQF
NA,TRBV5-1,TRBJ1-4,ASSPGTGKEKLF
NA,TRBV28,TRBJ2-5,ATKEGAEETQY
NA,TRBV18,TRBJ2-7,ASSPLGQGASYEQY
NA,TRBV15,TRBJ2-7,ATSRDGTGAAYEQY
NA,TRBV10-2,TRBJ1-5,ASSDVLSRRGPQH
NA,TRBV18,TRBJ1-5,ASSETGFNQPQH
NA,TRBV6-4,TRBJ2-1,ASSDNWGGGYNEQF
NA,TRBV5-6,TRBJ2-7,ASSLGGQLTYEQY
NA,TRBV18,TRBJ2-7,ASSPPLGEVSEQY
NA,TRBV5-6,TRBJ2-7,ASSLGVAVQY
once,TRBV12-5,TRBJ2-2,AAGGLTGELF
NA,TRBV6-1,TRBJ2-3,ASTTSGGLMDTQY
NA,TRBV2,TRBJ2-2,ASRQLAGLGTGELF
NA,TRBV2,TRBJ1-1,ASRGQLMNTEAF
NA,TRBV2,TRBJ2-5,ASKKTSGVQETQY
few,TRBV19,TRBJ1-1,ASSPGQNTEAF
NA,TRBV28,TRBJ1-6,ASSGPRGGLTYNSPLH
NA,TRBV5-4,TRBJ2-1,ASSLGLAGKEQF
once,TRBV18,TRBJ1-5,ASSPQTGGNQPQH
many,TRBV29-1,TRBJ1-2,SVRFLSANYGYT
once,TRBV7-8,TRBJ2-3,ASSQGTSTDTQY